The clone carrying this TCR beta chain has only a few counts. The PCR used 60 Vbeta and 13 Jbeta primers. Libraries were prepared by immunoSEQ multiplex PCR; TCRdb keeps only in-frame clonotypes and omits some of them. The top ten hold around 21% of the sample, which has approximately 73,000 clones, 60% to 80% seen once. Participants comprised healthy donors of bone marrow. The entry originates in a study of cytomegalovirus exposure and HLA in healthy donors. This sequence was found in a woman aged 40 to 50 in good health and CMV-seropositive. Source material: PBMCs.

The CDR3 here is CASRKDSPIYEQYF. In DNA form, the CDR3 reads TGCGCCAGCAGAAAGGACAGCCCTATCTACGAGCAGTACTTC. V gene TRBV5-1 combines with J gene TRBJ2-7; tentatively, D is TRBD1 (6 bases). CDR3 length equals 14 residues. The germline V gene has CDR1 SGHRS and CDR2 YFSETQ. V was cut by 5 bases and J by 3 bases, with 15 bases left in between. The variable domain in full, completed from reference TRBV5-1 and TRBJ2-7, reads KAGVTQTPRYLIKTRGQQVTLSCSPISGHRSVSWYQQTPGQGLQFLFEYFSETQRNKGNFPGRFSGRQFSNSRSEMNVSTLELGDSALYLCASRKDSPIYEQYFGPGTRLTVT.